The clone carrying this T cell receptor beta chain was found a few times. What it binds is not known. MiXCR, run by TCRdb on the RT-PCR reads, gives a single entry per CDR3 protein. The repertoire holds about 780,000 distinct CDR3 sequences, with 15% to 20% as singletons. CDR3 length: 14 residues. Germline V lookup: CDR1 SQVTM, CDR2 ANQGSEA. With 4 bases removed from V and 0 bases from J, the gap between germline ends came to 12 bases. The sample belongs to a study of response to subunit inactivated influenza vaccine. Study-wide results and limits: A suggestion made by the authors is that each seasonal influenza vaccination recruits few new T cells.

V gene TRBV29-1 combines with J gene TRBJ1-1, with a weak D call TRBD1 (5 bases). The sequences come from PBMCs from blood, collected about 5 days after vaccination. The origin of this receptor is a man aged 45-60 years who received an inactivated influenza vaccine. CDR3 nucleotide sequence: TGCAGCGTTGCCAGGGCCTCGGTGAACACTGAAGCTTTCTTT. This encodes CSVARASVNTEAFF.